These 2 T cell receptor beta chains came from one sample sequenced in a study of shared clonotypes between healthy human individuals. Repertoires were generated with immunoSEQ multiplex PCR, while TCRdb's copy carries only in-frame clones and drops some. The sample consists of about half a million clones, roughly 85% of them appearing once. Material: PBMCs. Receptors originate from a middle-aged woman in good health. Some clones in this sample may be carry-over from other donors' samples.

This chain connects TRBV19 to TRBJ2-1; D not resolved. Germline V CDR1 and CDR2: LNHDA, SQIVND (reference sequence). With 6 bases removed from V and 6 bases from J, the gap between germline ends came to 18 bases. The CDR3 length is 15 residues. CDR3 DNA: TGTGCCAGTAGCACACCCCCCGGTGGCTCCAATGAGCAGTTCTTC. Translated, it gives CASSTPPGGSNEQFF.

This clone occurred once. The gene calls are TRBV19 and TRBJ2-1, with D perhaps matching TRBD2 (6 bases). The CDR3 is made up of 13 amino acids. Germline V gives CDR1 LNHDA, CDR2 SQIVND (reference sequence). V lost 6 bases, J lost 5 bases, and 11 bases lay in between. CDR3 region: CASRGTANNEQFF. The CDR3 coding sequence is TGTGCCAGTAGGGGGACTGCCAACAATGAGCAGTTCTTC.